The 14 T cell receptor beta chains presented below share a single source sample, sequenced in a study of T-cell memory formation after mild COVID-19. TCRdb analysed the 5' RACE reads with MiXCR anew, one entry per CDR3 protein. The repertoire holds under 400,000 distinct CDR3 sequences, over 20% seen once, with roughly an eighth in the top ten. Sequencing input: PBMCs or a T cell subset sorted from them (not recorded which). These receptors were taken from an adult woman who had mild COVID-19 (a few samples of this study predate the infection). Cell type and time point are not known.

The chain couples TRBV20-1 to TRBJ2-1; no firm D call. The V gene lost 6 bases and the J gene lost 6 bases, with 15 bases spanning the gap. The CDR3 is 13 residues long. Germline V lookup: CDR1 DFQATT, CDR2 SNEGSKA (reference sequence). The CDR3 reads CSADIELGNEQFF. The CDR3 nucleotides are TGCAGTGCGGATATTGAGCTGGGCAATGAGCAGTTCTTC.

The chain is built from TRBV27 and TRBJ2-7; TRBD1 aligns across 9 bases. V gave up 0 bases and J gave up 4 bases; unmatched junction bases: 4. The CDR3 runs to 15 residues. Germline V gene sequence: CDR1 MNHEY, CDR2 SMNVEV (reference sequence). CDR3 sequence reads: CASSLSRTGEYEQYF. The DNA of the CDR3 is TGTGCCAGCAGTTTATCCCGGACAGGGGAGTACGAGCAGTACTTC.

This chain connects TRBV2 to TRBJ2-7; tentative D call: TRBD1 (5 bases). V was clipped by 8 bases and J by 7 bases, with 15 bases between them. Germline CDR1 is SNHLY and CDR2 is FYNNEI. CDR3 length: 12 amino acids. This chain's CDR3 is CASSQAFGEQYF. Written as DNA, the CDR3 is TGTGCCAGCTCACAGGCGTTTGGGGAGCAGTACTTC.

This clonotype was observed a few times. The V and J genes are TRBV5-1 and TRBJ2-5; D uncertain. The CDR3 length is 13 residues. CDR1 is SGHRS and CDR2 is YFSETQ in the germline V gene. Deletions cut 2 bases from V and 7 bases from J, with 12 bases between. CDR3 protein: CASSFRLVGTQYF. The CDR3 bases are TGCGCCAGCAGCTTCCGGCTAGTCGGGACCCAGTACTTC.

V and J are TRBV11-3 and TRBJ2-7; D might be TRBD1 or TRBD2, each matching 5 bases. V lost 5 bases and J 2 bases, leaving 10 bases between the germline ends. Per the germline V gene, CDR1 is SGHNT and CDR2 is YENEEA. This CDR3 comprises 13 residues. In DNA, the CDR3 is TGTGCCAGCAGCGGGACCTCGGCCTACGAGCAGTACTTC. Protein product: CASSGTSAYEQYF. Variable domain in full (rest from reference TRBV11-3 and TRBJ2-7): EAGVVQSPRYKIIEKKQPVAFWCNPISGHNTLYWYLQNLGQGPELLIRYENEEAVDDSQLPKDRFSAERLKGVDSTLKIQPAELGDSAVYLCASSGTSAYEQYFGPGTRLTVT.

Remarks on this clonotype: A much larger clone differs from this one at a single base, so this may be a read error. V gene TRBV15 combines with J gene TRBJ2-2; TRBD2 matches at 10 bases. This CDR3 has 19 amino acids. With 2 bases clipped from V and 12 bases from J, the junction kept 21 bases outside the gene matches. The germline V gene encodes CDR1 LNHNV and CDR2 YYDKDF (reference sequence). The CDR3 DNA sequence: TGTGCCACCAGCAGACCTATGGCTAGCGGGAGTGGTAAAGCGGGGAAGCTGTTTTTT. Residues: CATSRPMASGSGKAGKLFF.

This chain uses TRBV6-6 with TRBJ1-1; possible D gene TRBD1, 6 bases. Trimming took off 7 bases at V and 0 bases at J, with 12 bases between the two ends. Germline V gene lookup returns CDR1 MNHNY and CDR2 SVGAGI (reference sequence). The CDR3 sequence is 14 residues long. The CDR3 sequence is CASTKDRLNTEAFF. The CDR3 DNA follows: TGTGCCAGCACAAAGGACAGACTGAACACTGAAGCTTTCTTT.

The chain employs TRBV4-2 and TRBJ2-3; tentative D call: TRBD1 (5 bases). With 3 bases removed from V and 4 bases from J, the gap between germline ends came to 5 bases. CDR1 is LGHNA, CDR2 YNFKEQ, per germline. The CDR3 is made up of 12 amino acids. The CDR3 here is CASSQTADTQYF. CDR3 DNA: TGTGCCAGCAGCCAGACAGCAGATACGCAGTATTTT.

The chain couples TRBV7-9 to TRBJ1-3; D gene uncertain. This CDR3 is 14 amino acids long. Germline V gene sequence: CDR1 SEHNR, CDR2 FQNEAQ (reference sequence). V was shortened by 6 bases and J by 3 bases, with 12 bases between the two germline ends. CDR3 sequence: CASRGPENGNTIYF. The DNA of the CDR3 is TGTGCCAGCAGAGGACCAGAGAATGGAAACACCATATATTTT.

This clonotype was found a few times. This chain uses TRBV5-6 with TRBJ1-2, with 10 positions matching TRBD1. Looked up from germline, CDR1 is SGHDT and CDR2 is YYEEEE. After removal of 4 bases from V and 8 bases from J, the junction contained 11 bases not matched to a gene. CDR3 length: 15 residues. The CDR3 nucleotides are TGTGCCAGCAGCCCTCCGGGACAGGGGATACTGGGCTACACCTTC. It is translated as CASSPPGQGILGYTF.

This clonotype was seen once. This chain links TRBV29-1 with TRBJ2-7; TRBD2 aligns across 12 bases. CDR3 size: 13 residues. The V and J ends lost 6 bases and 1 base, in that order; junction bases with no gene match: 1. Looked up from germline, CDR1 is SQVTM and CDR2 is ANQGSEA. The DNA for the CDR3 is TGCAGCGTGACTAGCGGGAGATCCTACGAGCAGTACTTC. This sequence encodes CSVTSGRSYEQYF.

The genes are TRBV5-1 and TRBJ1-2; TRBD1 agrees at 10 bases. The V gene end was trimmed by 4 bases and the J gene end by 7 bases; junction bases not matched to a gene: 7. The CDR3 covers 14 residues. The V gene's germline CDR1 is SGHRS and CDR2 YFSETQ. CDR3 bases: TGCGCCAGCAGCACCGGGACAGGGGCTGGTGGCTACACCTTC. Protein product: CASSTGTGAGGYTF.

The V and J genes are TRBV29-1 and TRBJ1-1, with TRBD1 matching 8 bases. The ends lost 7 bases at V and 2 bases at J; junction bases unmatched: 9. The CDR3 runs 14 residues. Germline lookup yields CDR1 SQVTM and CDR2 ANQGSEA. CDR3 region: CSAWTGRFNTEAFF. CDR3 DNA sequence: TGCAGCGCCTGGACAGGGAGGTTTAACACTGAAGCTTTCTTT. The full variable domain, rest sourced from reference TRBV29-1 and TRBJ1-1, is SAVISQKPSRDICQRGTSLTIQCQVDSQVTMMFWYRQQPGQSLTLIATANQGSEATYESGFVIDKFPISRPNLTFSTLTVSNMSPEDSSIYLCSAWTGRFNTEAFFGQGTRLTVV.

V is TRBV7-9 and J is TRBJ2-2; D not resolved. V was trimmed by 3 bases and J by 4 bases, leaving 9 bases between them. The germline V gene has CDR1 SEHNR and CDR2 FQNEAQ (reference sequence). The CDR3 contains 14 residues. CDR3 residues: CASSFLVSTGELFF. CDR3 DNA: TGTGCCAGCAGCTTTCTCGTCTCCACCGGGGAGCTGTTTTTT.